One T cell receptor (beta chain) is described in this entry. Its specificity is unknown. Following RNA extraction, reverse transcription yielded cDNA that acted as the sequencing template. Sequencing used immunoSEQ multiplex PCR; TCRdb keeps in-frame clones, though not all of them. The sample records 120,000 to 150,000 clones, roughly 48% being singletons. This sample stems from a study of CD8+ T cells in alopecia areata. About the study: Each day, treated patients took oral tofacitinib twice, at 5 to 10 mg per dose. Broader study findings: Relative to mice, TCR sharing across patients was less clear, a difference possibly HLA-related.

Peripheral blood and lesional scalp punch biopsies were taken from alopecia areata patients. PBMCs provided sorted CD4+ and CD8+ T cells. V dropped 6 bases and J dropped 2; count of bases not matched to a gene: 1. Germline lookup yields CDR1 LNHDA and CDR2 SQIVND (reference sequence). The CDR3 extends over 12 amino acids. The receptor comes from a human donor with alopecia areata. The gene calls are TRBV19 and TRBJ2-7; TRBD1 aligns across 7 bases. The sequenced sample was CD4+ T cells sorted from blood. CDR3 protein: CASRGTAYEQYF. Here the CDR3 DNA reads TGTGCCAGTAGAGGGACAGCCTACGAGCAGTACTTC.